Listed below are T cell receptor beta chains from one sample, sequenced in a study of T-cell reconstitution after alpha-beta-depleted transplantation in children. TCRdb analysed the PCR reads with MiXCR anew, one entry per CDR3 protein. Seen here are hundreds of thousands of distinct CDR3 sequences, roughly 26% observed once, and the top ten hold about 2.6%. This material consisted of PBMCs, taken before TCRalphabeta/CD19-depleted stem cell transplant. These TCRs come from a girl aged 2-10 years with Fanconi anemia, due to receive a stem cell transplant. CDR3s include the opening cysteine and the closing phenylalanine or tryptophan. D genes are given only for firm matches. Clone size is not always given. Where it is, it says once, few, many or a class for expanded clones.

v_gene	d_gene	abundance	j_gene	CDR3nt	CDR3aa
TRBV13	-	-	TRBJ2-1	TGTGCCAGCAGCTTTCGGGCCCTCAGGGAGCAGTTCTTC	CASSFRALREQFF
TRBV12-3/TRBV12-4	-	few	TRBJ2-1	TGTGCCAGCAGTCTAATAGGTTACAATGAGCAGTTCTTC	CASSLIGYNEQFF
TRBV25-1	-	-	TRBJ2-1	TGTGCCAGTAGGACAGTCTACAATGAGCAGTTCTTC	CASRTVYNEQFF
TRBV29-1	-	many	TRBJ2-7	TGCAGCGTCAGTGTAGACTCTTACGAGCAGTACTTC	CSVSVDSYEQYF
TRBV29-1	-	-	TRBJ2-5	TGCAGCGTTTACGGGGAGGAGACCCAGTACTTC	CSVYGEETQYF
TRBV10-1	TRBD1	-	TRBJ2-4	TGCGCCAGCAGCTTGACAGGGGACGAAAACATTCAGTACTTC	CASSLTGDENIQYF
TRBV29-1	-	many	TRBJ2-7	TGCAGCGCCGTACAGGGCTACGAGCAGTACTTC	CSAVQGYEQYF
TRBV6-1	-	-	TRBJ2-1	TGTGCCAGCAGCCGACTACATGAGCAGTTCTTC	CASSRLHEQFF
TRBV15	TRBD1	-	TRBJ2-7	TGTGCCACCAGCAGAGAAGTGGGGACAGGGTGGAGCGAGCAGTACTTC	CATSREVGTGWSEQYF
TRBV11-2	TRBD2	-	TRBJ2-7	TGTGCCAGCAGCTTAGTCCATAGCGGGGGAGCCTACGAGCAGTACTTC	CASSLVHSGGAYEQYF
TRBV27	TRBD2	many	TRBJ2-3	TGTGCCAGCAGTCGCCGGGCACCGGGACTAGGACAAGATACGCAGTATTTT	CASSRRAPGLGQDTQYF
TRBV15	-	-	TRBJ2-7	TGTGCCACCAGTGACCGGGTTGACTCCTACGAGCAGTACTTC	CATSDRVDSYEQYF
TRBV20-1	-	many	TRBJ2-1	TGCAGTGCTAGCGCCCCGGGGGCTCACAATGAGCAGTTCTTC	CSASAPGAHNEQFF
TRBV29-1	TRBD1	many	TRBJ1-2	TGCAGCATAAACCGGGACAGCCATAACTATGGCTACACCTTC	CSINRDSHNYGYTF
TRBV29-1	-	many	TRBJ1-1	TGCAGCGTTGGGGCGGATGATTACACTGAAGCTTTCTTT	CSVGADDYTEAFF
TRBV7-9	TRBD1	few	TRBJ2-5	TGTGCCAGCAGTTCCCGGGACAGGGTAGAGACCCAGTACTTC	CASSSRDRVETQYF
TRBV3-1	-	-	TRBJ2-5	TGTGCCAGCAGTCGCGTTCCGGGACCTCCCCAAGAGACCCAGTACTTC	CASSRVPGPPQETQYF
TRBV27	TRBD2	-	TRBJ2-1	TGTGCCAGCAGTTTATCGATAACTAGCGGGTACCCCTACAATGAGCAGTTCTTC	CASSLSITSGYPYNEQFF
TRBV5-1	TRBD1	-	TRBJ2-5	TGCGCCAGCAGCTCGGGACAGAGACAAGAGACCCAGTACTTC	CASSSGQRQETQYF
TRBV20-1	-	many	TRBJ2-3	TGCAGTGCTAGAGTTGGGAGGGGGGGAACAGATACGCAGTATTTT	CSARVGRGGTDTQYF
TRBV20-1	-	many	TRBJ2-7	TGCAGTGCTCGGGGAGGCAAGGTCTACGAGCAGTACTTC	CSARGGKVYEQYF
TRBV6-2/TRBV6-3	TRBD2	-	TRBJ2-7	TGTGCCAGCAGTCACCCCGGTATAGCGGGATTATCCTACGAGCAGTACTTC	CASSHPGIAGLSYEQYF
TRBV7-6	-	-	TRBJ2-1	TGTGCCAGCAGCTTAGGGGAAGACCGGTCTTCCAATGAGCAGTTCTTC	CASSLGEDRSSNEQFF
TRBV29-1	-	-	TRBJ1-2	TGCAGCGTTGGGGTACGCTATGGCTACACCTTC	CSVGVRYGYTF
TRBV20-1	TRBD1	few	TRBJ2-7	TGCAGTGCTGGGGGACAGGACTCCTCCTACGAGCAGTACTTC	CSAGGQDSSYEQYF
TRBV29-1	-	-	TRBJ2-7	TGCAGCGTTGGTGTTGCTAGCTGGAGCGAGCAGTACTTC	CSVGVASWSEQYF
TRBV15	-	-	TRBJ2-7	TGTGCCACCAGCAGAGGCACCGTTTTCGAGCAGTACTTC	CATSRGTVFEQYF
TRBV10-3	-	many	TRBJ2-1	TGTGCCATCAGTCTTCGCCTAGCAACCAATGAGCAGTTCTTC	CAISLRLATNEQFF
TRBV29-1	TRBD2	many	TRBJ2-1	TGCAGCGTTAGATCGGGACTAAACAATGAGCAGTTCTTC	CSVRSGLNNEQFF
TRBV20-1	TRBD1	many	TRBJ1-6	TGCAGTGCAACCCGGCCGAGACAGGGAATAAAATGGAATTCACCCCTCCACTTT	CSATRPRQGIKWNSPLHF
TRBV29-1	-	-	TRBJ2-1	TGCAGCGTTGAAAGGTCAGGGTTGGGGTACAATGAGCAGTTCTTC	CSVERSGLGYNEQFF
TRBV20-1	-	many	TRBJ1-2	TGCAGTGCTAGAGTTGGGGGGGCCTATAACTATGGCTACACCTTC	CSARVGGAYNYGYTF
TRBV20-1	-	few	TRBJ1-2	TGCAGTGCTAGGCTCAGGGCTAACTATGGCTACACCTTC	CSARLRANYGYTF
TRBV6-5	-	few	TRBJ1-1	TGTGCCAGCAGGGCGAGTGACACTGAAGCTTTCTTT	CASRASDTEAFF
TRBV6-5	-	-	TRBJ2-1	TGTGCCAGCATGTACTCGGGACTTGAATACAATGAGCAGTTCTTC	CASMYSGLEYNEQFF
TRBV7-3	TRBD2	many	TRBJ2-3	TGTGCCAGCAGCTTAGCTCCGGGACTAGCGGTCGATACGCAGTATTTT	CASSLAPGLAVDTQYF
TRBV20-1	-	many	TRBJ2-3	TGCAGTGCAACCTATGCGTGGACGCAGTATTTT	CSATYAWTQYF
TRBV11-1	TRBD2	-	TRBJ2-1	TGTGCCAGCAGCCTTCCGTATCACCCCGGGACTAGCGAGAATGAGCAGTTCTTC	CASSLPYHPGTSENEQFF
TRBV29-1	-	many	TRBJ2-5	TGCAGCTCCGAACTCGGGGTAGGGGAGACCCAGTACTTC	CSSELGVGETQYF
TRBV15	TRBD1	many	TRBJ2-1	TGTGCCACCAGCAGCCGGGACAGCGACAATGAGCAGTTCTTC	CATSSRDSDNEQFF
TRBV2	TRBD1	many	TRBJ1-5	TGTGCCAGCAGTGGGGGGACAGGGGGGATTCAGCCCCAGCATTTT	CASSGGTGGIQPQHF
TRBV5-1	-	-	TRBJ2-7	TGCGCCAGCAGCTCCGCGGGTACTGGGTACGAGCAGTACTTC	CASSSAGTGYEQYF
TRBV29-1	-	many	TRBJ2-1	TGCAGCGTGGGGGACAGTGGAGGGGAGTTCTTC	CSVGDSGGEFF
TRBV12-3/TRBV12-4	TRBD1	few	TRBJ1-4	TGTGCCAGCAGCAAGGACAGGGGACGGGGTGAAAAACTGTTTTTT	CASSKDRGRGEKLFF
TRBV29-1	TRBD2	few	TRBJ2-3	TGCAGCGTTGAACGCGGGAGCGGCACAGATACGCAGTATTTT	CSVERGSGTDTQYF
TRBV28	-	-	TRBJ1-4	TGTGCCGTACTTGGGCCAACTAATGAAAAACTGTTTTTT	CAVLGPTNEKLFF
TRBV6-5	-	-	TRBJ2-7	TGTGCCAGCAGTTACGGGGTGGGGCAGTACTTC	CASSYGVGQYF
TRBV29-1	-	many	TRBJ2-5	TGCAGCGTTACTAAGACAGGAGCTAGGGAGACCCAGTACTTC	CSVTKTGARETQYF
TRBV6-1	-	few	TRBJ2-1	TGTGCCAGTGGTAAGGGATCCTACAATGAGCAGTTCTTC	CASGKGSYNEQFF
TRBV5-5	TRBD1	-	TRBJ1-2	TGTGCCAGCAGCCAGGACAGGGGCGCGGTTGGCTACACCTTC	CASSQDRGAVGYTF
TRBV20-1	-	many	TRBJ2-5	TGCAGTGCTACCTCGGGGGAGACCCAGTACTTC	CSATSGETQYF